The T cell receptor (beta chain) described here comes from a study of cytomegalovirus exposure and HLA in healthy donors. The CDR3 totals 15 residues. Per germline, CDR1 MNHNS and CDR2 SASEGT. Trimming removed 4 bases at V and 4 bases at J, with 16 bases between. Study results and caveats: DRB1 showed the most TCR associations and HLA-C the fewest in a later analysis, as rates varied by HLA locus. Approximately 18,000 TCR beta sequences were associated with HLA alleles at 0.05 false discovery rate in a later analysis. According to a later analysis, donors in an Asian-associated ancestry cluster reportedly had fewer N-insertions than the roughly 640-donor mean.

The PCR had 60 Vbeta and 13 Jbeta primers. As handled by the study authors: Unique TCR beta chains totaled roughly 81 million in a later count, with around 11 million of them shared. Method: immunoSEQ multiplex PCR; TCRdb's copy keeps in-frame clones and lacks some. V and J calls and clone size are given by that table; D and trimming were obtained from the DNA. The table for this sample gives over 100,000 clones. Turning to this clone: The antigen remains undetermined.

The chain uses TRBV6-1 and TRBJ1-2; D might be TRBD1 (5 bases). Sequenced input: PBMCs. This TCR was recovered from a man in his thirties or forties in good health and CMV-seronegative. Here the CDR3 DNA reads TGTGCCAGCAGTGGTGGACACCTGAACTCCTATGGCTACACCTTC. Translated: CASSGGHLNSYGYTF.